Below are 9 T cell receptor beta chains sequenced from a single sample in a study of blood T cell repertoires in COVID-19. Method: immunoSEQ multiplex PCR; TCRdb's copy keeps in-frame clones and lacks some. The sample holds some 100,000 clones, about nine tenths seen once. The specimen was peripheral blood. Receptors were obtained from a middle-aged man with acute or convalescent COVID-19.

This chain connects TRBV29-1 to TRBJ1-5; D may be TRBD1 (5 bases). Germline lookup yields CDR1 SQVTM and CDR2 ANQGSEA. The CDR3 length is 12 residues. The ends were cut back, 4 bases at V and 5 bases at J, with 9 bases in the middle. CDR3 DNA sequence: TGCAGCGTTGGGGGCTTCGATCAGCCCCAGCATTTT. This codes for CSVGGFDQPQHF.

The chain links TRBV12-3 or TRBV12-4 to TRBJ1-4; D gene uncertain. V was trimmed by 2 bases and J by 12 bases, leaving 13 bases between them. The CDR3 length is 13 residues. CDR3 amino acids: CASSLFEGEQLFF. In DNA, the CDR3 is TGTGCCAGCAGTTTATTTGAGGGAGAACAACTGTTTTTT.

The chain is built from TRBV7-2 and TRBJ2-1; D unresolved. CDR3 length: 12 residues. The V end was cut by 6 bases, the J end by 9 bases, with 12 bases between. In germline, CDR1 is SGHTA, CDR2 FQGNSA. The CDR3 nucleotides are TGTGCCAGCAGGATCGCCCCGGGTGAGCAGTTCTTC. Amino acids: CASRIAPGEQFF.

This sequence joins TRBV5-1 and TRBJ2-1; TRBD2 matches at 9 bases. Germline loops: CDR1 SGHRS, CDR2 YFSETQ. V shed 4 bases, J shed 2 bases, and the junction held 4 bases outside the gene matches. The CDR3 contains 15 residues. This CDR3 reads CASSTGLATYNEQFF. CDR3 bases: TGCGCCAGCAGCACGGGACTAGCAACCTACAATGAGCAGTTCTTC.

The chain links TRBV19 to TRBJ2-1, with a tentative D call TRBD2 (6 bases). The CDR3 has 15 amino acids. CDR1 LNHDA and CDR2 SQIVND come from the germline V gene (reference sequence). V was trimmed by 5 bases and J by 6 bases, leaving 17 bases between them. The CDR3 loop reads CASSLGGPPFNEQFF. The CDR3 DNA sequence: TGTGCCAGTAGTTTGGGGGGACCGCCATTCAATGAGCAGTTCTTC. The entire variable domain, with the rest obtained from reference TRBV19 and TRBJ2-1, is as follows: DGGITQSPKYLFRKEGQNVTLSCEQNLNHDAMYWYRQDPGQGLRLIYYSQIVNDFQKGDIAEGYSVSREKKESFPLTVTSAQKNPTAFYLCASSLGGPPFNEQFFGPGTRLTVL.

In nucleotides, the CDR3 is TGTGCCAGCATCTCGACTAGCGGGGGGCGAAGGGACGAGCAGTACTTC. Protein product: CASISTSGGRRDEQYF. The chain recombines TRBV7-9 with TRBJ2-7, with 13 bases identical to TRBD2. CDR1 and CDR2 (germline): SEHNR, FQNEAQ (reference sequence). After removal of 7 bases from V and 5 bases from J, the junction contained 11 bases not matched to a gene. The CDR3 has 16 residues.

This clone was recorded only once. CDR3 coding DNA: TGTGCCACCAGTGACTGGGGGACTAGCGGGGGGACAGATACGCAGTATTTT. It encodes CATSDWGTSGGTDTQYF. The chain recombines TRBV24-1 with TRBJ2-3, with TRBD2 matching over 15 bases. The CDR3 consists of 17 residues. Germline V gene data show CDR1 as KGHDR and CDR2 as SFDVKD. The J segment lost 3 bases and the V segment lost 4 bases, leaving 4 bases of the junction unmatched.

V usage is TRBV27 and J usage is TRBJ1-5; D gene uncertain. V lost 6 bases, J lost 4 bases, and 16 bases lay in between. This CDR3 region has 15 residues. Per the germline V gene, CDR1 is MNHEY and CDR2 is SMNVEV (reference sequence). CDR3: CASRPAGEMNQPQHF. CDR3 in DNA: TGTGCCAGCAGACCCGCCGGTGAAATGAATCAGCCCCAGCATTTT.

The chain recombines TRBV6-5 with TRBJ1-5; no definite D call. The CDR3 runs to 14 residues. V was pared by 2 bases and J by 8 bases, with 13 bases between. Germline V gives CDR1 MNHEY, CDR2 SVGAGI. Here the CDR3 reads CASSYAPEREPQHF. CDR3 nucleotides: TGTGCCAGCAGTTACGCCCCTGAGCGGGAGCCCCAGCATTTT.